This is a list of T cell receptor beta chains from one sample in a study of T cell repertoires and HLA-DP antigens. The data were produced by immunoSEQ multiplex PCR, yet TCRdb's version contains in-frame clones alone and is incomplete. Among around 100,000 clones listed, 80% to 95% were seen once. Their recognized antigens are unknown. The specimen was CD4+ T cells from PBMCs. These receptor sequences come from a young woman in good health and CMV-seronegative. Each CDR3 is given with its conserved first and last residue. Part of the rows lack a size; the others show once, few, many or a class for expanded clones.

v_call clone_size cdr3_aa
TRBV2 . CASSADGNTEAFF
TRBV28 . CASSFLLGGGDTQYF
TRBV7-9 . CASSLEKGLTYNSPLHF
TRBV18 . CASSPGQGASTDTQYF
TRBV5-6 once CASSLYAGTGGREQYF
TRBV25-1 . CASSEGATMGNSPLHF
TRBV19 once CASSELAGGPFEQFF
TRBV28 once CASSSPMGQGSYGYTF
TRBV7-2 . CASSRAGVQETQYF
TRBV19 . CASTIGSKRSTEAFF
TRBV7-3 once CASSVIGTSGSPYNEQFF
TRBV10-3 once CAISAWGNTGELFF
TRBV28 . CASSPPGPAGKGNTIYF
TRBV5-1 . CASSPDGVGQYF
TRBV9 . CASSVAIRVGSTDTQYF
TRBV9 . CASSVVAGRFADTQYF
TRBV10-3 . CAIRTPYNYGYTF
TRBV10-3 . CAASGVSSSYNEQFF
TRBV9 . CASSAKGSTEAFF
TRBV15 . CATSRVSTWYGYTF
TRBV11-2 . CASRYPPLNYGYTF
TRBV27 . CASSPLGGLAGVYEQYF
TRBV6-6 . CASNLRMGVSYEQYF
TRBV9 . CASSAVGQINEKLFF
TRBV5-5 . CASSVTGVHEQYF
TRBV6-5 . CATRPGLVSNEQFF